The clone carrying this T cell receptor beta chain was found once. The germline gives CDR1 SEHNR, CDR2 FQNEAQ (reference sequence). The CDR3 is 15 amino acids. Trimming pared 5 bases from V and 4 bases from J, leaving 17 bases between. Method: immunoSEQ multiplex PCR; TCRdb's copy keeps in-frame clones and lacks some. The sample carries 310,000 or so clones, approximately 90% recorded once. Participant-reported clinical history was the basis for cohort assignment. These data are taken from a study of blood T cell repertoires in COVID-19. The chain is built from TRBV7-9 and TRBJ1-1; D might be TRBD1 (6 bases). The clonotype was recovered from a woman between 18 and 29 years old who had recovered from COVID-19. Specimen: PBMCs or T cells enriched from blood (not recorded which). CDR3 loop: CASSISGTRGTEAFF. CDR3 bases: TGTGCCAGCAGCATTTCCGGGACACGAGGCACTGAAGCTTTCTTT.